This note documents a single T cell receptor (beta chain) sequence. What it recognizes is unknown. This specimen comes from a study of identical twins. Study findings and constraints: Researchers caution that invariant MAIT and iNKT cells could partly confound zero-insertion analyses. For monozygotic twins, models underestimated out-of-frame TCR alpha sharing.

Everyone who donated was a healthy Caucasian. This CDR3 is 13 amino acids long. V was clipped by 3 bases and J by 7 bases, with 13 bases between them. From the 5' RACE reads, TCRdb called clonotypes with MiXCR, one entry per CDR3 protein. The table has around 1.7 million distinct CDR3 sequences, under 35% seen once. The sequencing sample was made of cord blood. This TCR derives from a newborn girl in good health. The rearrangement uses TRBV12-3 or TRBV12-4 and TRBJ2-7, with a weak D call TRBD2 (5 bases). In nucleotides, the CDR3 is TGTGCCAGCAGTTTTAGAGGGAGCAATGAGCAGTACTTC. This encodes CASSFRGSNEQYF.